This is a list of T cell receptor beta chains from one sample in a study of cytomegalovirus exposure and HLA in healthy donors. Produced via immunoSEQ multiplex PCR; TCRdb's table is partial and in-frame only. The sample records 75,000 to 95,000 clones, 84% being singletons. Material for sequencing was PBMCs. These TCRs come from a woman between 18 and 29 years old in good health and CMV-seropositive. Each CDR3 is given with its conserved first and last residue. A D gene is named only where the DNA matches it firmly. Size is omitted from some rows. Given values are once, few, many or a class for expanded clones.

V gene	clone size	J gene	D gene	CDR3 protein	CDR3 DNA
TRBV28	NA	TRBJ1-2	NA	CASSLYVLEVYGYTF	TGTGCCAGCAGTTTATATGTATTAGAGGTCTATGGCTACACCTTC
TRBV5-6	NA	TRBJ1-2	NA	CASSAGVSYTF	TGTGCCAGCAGTGCCGGAGTTAGCTACACCTTC
TRBV7-3	NA	TRBJ1-2	NA	CASSLSPGRNYGYTF	TGTGCCAGCAGCTTATCCCCAGGGAGGAACTATGGCTACACCTTC
TRBV27	NA	TRBJ2-5	NA	CASSLWRGETQYF	TGTGCCAGCAGTTTATGGAGGGGAGAGACCCAGTACTTC
TRBV6-1	NA	TRBJ1-2	NA	CASSEDAVYYGYTF	TGTGCCAGCAGTGAGGATGCGGTCTACTATGGCTACACCTTC
TRBV14	NA	TRBJ2-1	NA	CASSHSRGPYNEQFF	TGTGCCAGCAGCCACTCCAGGGGCCCCTACAATGAGCAGTTCTTC
TRBV5-6	NA	TRBJ2-3	NA	CASSRDFVDTQYF	TGTGCCAGCAGCCGGGACTTCGTCGATACGCAGTATTTT
TRBV4-1	NA	TRBJ2-2	TRBD1	CASSQPGQSNTGELFF	TGCGCCAGCAGCCAACCGGGACAGTCGAACACCGGGGAGCTGTTTTTT
TRBV4-2	once	TRBJ2-7	NA	CASSQEGVGNSGEQYF	TGTGCCAGCAGCCAAGAAGGTGTAGGCAATTCGGGCGAGCAGTACTTC
TRBV7-3	once	TRBJ2-5	TRBD2	CASSRTSGRETQYF	TGTGCCAGCAGCCGAACTAGCGGGAGAGAGACCCAGTACTTC
TRBV2	NA	TRBJ2-7	NA	CASSDRGVPYEQYF	TGTGCCAGCAGTGACAGGGGAGTCCCCTACGAGCAGTACTTC
TRBV28	NA	TRBJ1-4	NA	CASTPHGSEKLFF	TGTGCCAGCACCCCACACGGGAGCGAAAAACTGTTTTTT
TRBV6-5	NA	TRBJ1-2	TRBD1	CASRLGQGVYGYTF	TGTGCCAGCAGGCTGGGACAGGGAGTCTATGGCTACACCTTC
TRBV4-1	NA	TRBJ2-6	NA	CASRPGGGGANVLTF	TGCGCCAGCAGACCAGGGGGAGGTGGGGCCAACGTCCTGACTTTC
TRBV25-1	NA	TRBJ2-3	NA	CASSDDELASDTQYF	TGTGCCAGCAGTGATGATGAACTAGCTTCAGATACGCAGTATTTT
TRBV7-2	few	TRBJ2-3	TRBD2	CASSSRTSGRDTQYF	TGTGCCAGCAGCTCCCGGACTAGCGGGAGAGATACGCAGTATTTT
TRBV19	NA	TRBJ2-5	TRBD1	CASSIQDRGRLETQYF	TGTGCCAGTAGTATTCAGGACAGGGGGCGCCTAGAGACCCAGTACTTC
TRBV2	medium-sized	TRBJ1-2	NA	CASSAYDRSLYGYTF	TGTGCCAGCAGTGCGTACGACAGAAGCCTTTATGGCTACACCTTC
TRBV6-6	NA	TRBJ2-7	TRBD1	CASTPGQGYEQYF	TGTGCCAGCACCCCGGGACAGGGATACGAGCAGTACTTC
TRBV30	NA	TRBJ2-5	TRBD2	CAWRPEVPTSGRQETQYF	TGTGCCTGGAGACCCGAAGTACCGACTAGCGGGAGACAAGAGACCCAGTACTTC
TRBV19	NA	TRBJ1-1	NA	CASKPGNTEAFF	TGTGCCAGTAAACCGGGGAACACTGAAGCTTTCTTT
TRBV6-5	NA	TRBJ2-3	TRBD1	CATSDRVFPDTQYF	TGTGCCACCTCGGACAGGGTCTTTCCAGATACGCAGTATTTT
TRBV7-8	NA	TRBJ1-1	TRBD1	CASSLATAGQGLAFF	TGTGCCAGCAGCTTAGCTACAGCGGGACAGGGGTTAGCTTTCTTT
TRBV5-1	once	TRBJ1-6	TRBD1	CASSQQGAVNSPLHF	TGCGCCAGCAGCCAACAGGGGGCGGTTAATTCACCCCTCCACTTT
TRBV18	NA	TRBJ1-2	TRBD1	CASSPSEGANYGYTF	TGTGCCAGCTCACCCTCTGAGGGGGCGAACTATGGCTACACCTTC
TRBV28	NA	TRBJ2-4	NA	CASSLSGLAKNIQYF	TGTGCCAGCAGTTTATCGGGACTAGCCAAAAACATTCAGTACTTC
TRBV25-1	NA	TRBJ2-5	NA	CASSEEWLETQYF	TGTGCCAGCAGTGAAGAGTGGTTAGAGACCCAGTACTTC
TRBV5-6	NA	TRBJ2-7	NA	CASSFKGGSDEQYF	TGTGCCAGCAGCTTCAAGGGAGGTTCAGACGAGCAGTACTTC
TRBV11-2	NA	TRBJ1-1	TRBD1	CASSFTGGPEAFF	TGTGCCAGCAGCTTTACAGGGGGCCCTGAAGCTTTCTTT
TRBV6-5	NA	TRBJ1-2	NA	CASSPQGYGYTF	TGTGCCAGCAGTCCTCAGGGGTATGGCTACACCTTC
TRBV11-3	NA	TRBJ2-3	NA	CASSAMQGTDTQYF	TGTGCCAGCAGCGCAATGCAGGGGACAGATACGCAGTATTTT
TRBV19	NA	TRBJ1-5	NA	CASTPGKGWPQHF	TGTGCCAGTACTCCAGGGAAGGGGTGGCCCCAGCATTTT
TRBV6-1	NA	TRBJ2-7	TRBD2	CASSNTGLADYEQYF	TGTGCCAGCAGTAATACGGGACTAGCGGACTACGAGCAGTACTTC
TRBV27	few	TRBJ2-1	TRBD2	CLSQRGNNEQFF	TGTCTAAGTCAGCGGGGGAACAATGAGCAGTTCTTC
TRBV10-2	NA	TRBJ1-5	TRBD1	CASSESISQGNQPQNF	TGCGCCAGCAGTGAGTCGATATCACAGGGGAATCAGCCCCAGAATTTT
TRBV5-1	few	TRBJ2-1	TRBD2	CASSLAASGIGSYNEQFF	TGCGCCAGCAGCTTGGCGGCTAGCGGGATAGGCTCCTACAATGAGCAGTTCTTC
TRBV4-1	NA	TRBJ2-1	TRBD1	CASSQDSGQYNEQFF	TGCGCCAGCAGCCAAGATTCGGGACAGTATAATGAGCAGTTCTTC
TRBV2	NA	TRBJ1-2	TRBD1	CASSRDRTNYGYTF	TGTGCCAGCAGTAGGGACAGAACTAACTATGGCTACACCTTC
TRBV7-9	once	TRBJ1-2	NA	CASSVQGWGYTF	TGTGCCAGCAGCGTACAGGGTTGGGGCTACACCTTC
TRBV29-1	NA	TRBJ1-4	TRBD1	CSAGTGAEKLFF	TGCAGCGCCGGGACAGGGGCTGAAAAACTGTTTTTT